This T cell receptor beta chain was found in a study of shared clonotypes between healthy human individuals. Assay execution took place at the deep level. Assay: immunoSEQ multiplex PCR; the TCRdb copy retains only in-frame clones and omits some. This table has 1,400,000 or so clones, roughly 98.5% appearing once. The CDR3 sequence is 13 residues long. V was clipped by 5 bases and J by 4 bases; unmatched bases: 3. Germline CDR1 and CDR2: SEHNR and FQNEAQ (reference sequence). This rearrangement joins TRBV7-9 to TRBJ1-1; 8 bases are a match to TRBD1. The TCR originated in a man younger than 45 in good health. Sequenced sample: naive CD4+ T cells sorted from blood. Documented subset: CD45RA+ positively selected. DNA for the CDR3: TGTGCCAGCAGCCTAACAGGGGGCACTGAAGCTTTCTTT. This codes for CASSLTGGTEAFF. Complete variable domain (other parts from reference TRBV7-9 and TRBJ1-1): DTGVSQNPRHKITKRGQNVTFRCDPISEHNRLYWYRQTLGQGPEFLTYFQNEAQLEKSRLLSDRFSAERPKGSFSTLEIQRTEQGDSAMYLCASSLTGGTEAFFGQGTRLTVV.